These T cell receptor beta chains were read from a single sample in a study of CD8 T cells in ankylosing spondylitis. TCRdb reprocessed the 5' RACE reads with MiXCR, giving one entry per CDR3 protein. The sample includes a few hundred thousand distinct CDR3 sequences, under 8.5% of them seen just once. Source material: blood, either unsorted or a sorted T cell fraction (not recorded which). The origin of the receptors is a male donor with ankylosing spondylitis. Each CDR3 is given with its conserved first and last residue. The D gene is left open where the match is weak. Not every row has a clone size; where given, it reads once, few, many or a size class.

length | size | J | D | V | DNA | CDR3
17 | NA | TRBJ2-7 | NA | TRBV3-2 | TGTGCCAGCAGCCACCGGACTAGCGGGAGGAGCTCCTACGAGCAGTACTTC | CASSHRTSGRSSYEQYF
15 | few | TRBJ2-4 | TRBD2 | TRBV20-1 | TGCAGCAGTACGGGGACTAGTAGTTTCCAAAACATTCAGTACTTC | CSSTGTSSFQNIQYF
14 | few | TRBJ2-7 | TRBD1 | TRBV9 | TGTGCCAGCAGCGTACGGGACAGATCCTACGAGCAGTACTTC | CASSVRDRSYEQYF
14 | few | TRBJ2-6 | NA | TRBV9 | TGTGCCAGTCAACAGGCCTCTGGGGCCAACGTCCTGACTTTC | CASQQASGANVLTF
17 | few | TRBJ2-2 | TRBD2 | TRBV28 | TGTGCCAGCAGTGCCCCCGGGCTAGCGGGTTACACCGGGGAGCTGTTTTTT | CASSAPGLAGYTGELFF
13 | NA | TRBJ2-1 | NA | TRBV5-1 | TGCGCCAGCAGCTTGGAAGTCGGTAATGAGCAGTTCTTC | CASSLEVGNEQFF
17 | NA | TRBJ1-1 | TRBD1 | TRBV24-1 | TGTGCCACCTTGCAGGTGGGACAGGGATTGGGGACCACTGAAGCTTTCTTT | CATLQVGQGLGTTEAFF
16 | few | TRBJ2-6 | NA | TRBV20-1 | TGCAGTGCTAGTACAAGTCCGGGGGTATGGGCCAACGTCCTGACTTTC | CSASTSPGVWANVLTF
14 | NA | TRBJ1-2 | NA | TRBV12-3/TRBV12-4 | TGTGCCAGCAGTTTATTGCTCAATAACTATGGCTACACCTTC | CASSLLLNNYGYTF
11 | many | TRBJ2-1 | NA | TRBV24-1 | TGTGCCACCAGTGGAGGGGTTGAGCAGTTCTTC | CATSGGVEQFF
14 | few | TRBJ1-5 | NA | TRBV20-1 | TGCAGTGCAAGAGCCGGGGTTAGCAATCAGCCCCAGCATTTT | CSARAGVSNQPQHF
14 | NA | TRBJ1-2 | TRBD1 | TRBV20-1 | TGCAGTGCCTCCCCCGGGCAGGGGGCGCGGGGCTACACCTTC | CSASPGQGARGYTF